A single sample gave rise to the 26 T cell receptor beta chains below, sequenced in a study of human T cells and chemical hapten exposure. As to time point: patch test 1, 2 weeks after DPC sensitization. Sample treatment: therapeutic diphenylcyclopropenone sensitization with weekly scalp DPC. Sequencing started from total RNA isolated from unfractionated whole blood. TCRdb itself ran the RACE reads through MiXCR, one entry per CDR3 protein. The data show some 43,000 distinct CDR3 sequences, 3.5% to 4% seen once. The specimen was whole blood, collected in connection with sensitization to the hapten diphenylcyclopropenone (DPC). The receptors derive from a man in his forties or fifties with alopecia areata. Some clones in this sample may be carry-over from other donors' samples.

This clonotype came up many times. The CDR3 is CASSLDRNSYNEQFF. CDR3 sequence (DNA): TGTGCCAGCAGCCTGGACAGGAACTCCTACAATGAGCAGTTCTTC. The genes are TRBV7-3 and TRBJ2-1, with TRBD1 matching over 7 bases. Germline loops: CDR1 SGHTA, CDR2 FQGTGA. There are 15 residues in the CDR3. Trimming took 5 bases from V and 0 from J; bases not matched to a gene: 4.

This chain connects TRBV5-1 to TRBJ2-2; D is possibly TRBD1 (6 bases). Trimming cost V 6 bases and J 1 base, with 7 bases left between them. Germline V gene sequence: CDR1 SGHRS, CDR2 YFSETQ. This CDR3 spans 13 amino acids. CDR3 amino acids: CASNRENTGELFF. CDR3 DNA: TGCGCCAGCAACAGGGAGAACACCGGGGAGCTGTTTTTT.

This clonotype was recorded many times. DNA for the CDR3: TGCGCCAGCAGCTACGGGGTAGTGGCAGATACGCAGTATTTT. It encodes CASSYGVVADTQYF. This sequence joins TRBV4-1 and TRBJ2-3; D might be TRBD2 (5 bases). This CDR3 is built from 14 residues. Per germline, CDR1 MGHRA and CDR2 YSYEKL. V lost 5 bases and J lost 4, with 13 bases in between.

There are many counts of this clonotype. The genes are TRBV25-1 and TRBJ1-4, with 7 bases aligning to TRBD1. This CDR3 region has 14 residues. Unmatched junction bases numbered 5, after V lost 6 bases and J lost 4 bases. Germline-derived CDR1 and CDR2 are MGHDK and SYGVNS. CDR3 DNA: TGTGCCAGCAGCCCGGGACAGAGTAATGAAAAACTGTTTTTT. Translation: CASSPGQSNEKLFF.

As to this clonotype: Since the CDR3 does not end with the conserved phenylalanine or tryptophan, this likely comes from a read error. This rearrangement joins TRBV7-9 to TRBJ2-6; D is uncertain. The CDR3 is 17 amino acids. V was cut by 4 bases and J by 1 base, with 14 bases left in between. CDR1 and CDR2 (germline): SEHNR, FQNEAQ (reference sequence). CDR3 in amino acids: CASSSETYRSGANVLTL. The CDR3 DNA is TGTGCCAGCAGCTCCGAGACTTACAGATCTGGGGCCAACGTCCTGACTTTG.

This clonotype occurred a few times. V gene TRBV6-1 combines with J gene TRBJ2-4, with TRBD1 matching 10 bases. V dropped 5 bases and J dropped 1; count of bases not matched to a gene: 5. The germline gives CDR1 MNHNS, CDR2 SASEGT. The CDR3 length is 16 residues. The CDR3 reads CASSSDRGHAKNIQYF. CDR3 coding DNA: TGTGCCAGCAGTTCTGACAGGGGGCATGCCAAAAACATTCAGTACTTC.

For this clonotype: Since a much larger clone is just one base distant, this may be a read error. J is TRBJ2-1 and V is TRBV12-3 or TRBV12-4, with TRBD1 matching 12 bases. V trimming: 7 bases; J trimming: 15 bases; junction bases outside the gene matches: 16. The CDR3 sequence is 15 residues long. CDR3 bases: TGTGCCAGCACCCTGTCGGGGACAGGGGGCGGGGAACTGTTCTTC. It encodes CASTLSGTGGGELFF.

At least ten counts were recorded for this clonotype. The rearrangement links TRBV20-1 to TRBJ2-1; 11 positions agree with TRBD2. This CDR3 region has 16 residues. Trimming cost V 6 bases and J 3 bases; bases outside gene matches: 10. Germline V gene sequence: CDR1 DFQATT, CDR2 SNEGSKA (reference sequence). CDR3 residues: CSAKLAGVKIYNEQFF. The CDR3 coding sequence is TGCAGTGCCAAACTAGCGGGAGTCAAAATCTACAATGAGCAGTTCTTC.

CDR3 protein: CASSSTDLAGADTQYF. In nucleotides, the CDR3 is TGTGCCAGCAGCTCAACGGACCTAGCGGGAGCCGATACGCAGTATTTT. V usage is TRBV7-9 and J usage is TRBJ2-3, with 10 bases identical to TRBD2. V lost 4 bases to trimming and J lost 6 bases; unmatched junction nucleotides: 10. The germline gives CDR1 SEHNR, CDR2 FQNEAQ (reference sequence). The CDR3 sequence is 16 residues long.

This clonotype was seen ten or more times. CDR3 nucleotides: TGCAGTGCTAGAGTAACTAGCGGGAGGGCCAGGGGAGAGACCCAGTACTTC. Translated: CSARVTSGRARGETQYF. The chain is built from TRBV20-1 and TRBJ2-5; 13 bases match TRBD2. After removal of 1 base from V and 4 bases from J, the junction contained 9 bases not matched to a gene. Germline V lookup: CDR1 DFQATT, CDR2 SNEGSKA (reference sequence). This CDR3 region has 17 residues.

There are many counts of this clonotype. This sequence joins TRBV10-3 and TRBJ2-3; 10 bases are a match to TRBD2. V lost 6 bases and J lost 3; bases outside the gene matches: 3. The CDR3 totals 14 residues. Germline lookup yields CDR1 ENHRY and CDR2 SYGVKD. In DNA form, the CDR3 reads TGTGCCATCAGGCCTAGCGGGGGTACAGATACGCAGTATTTT. It translates to CAIRPSGGTDTQYF.

This clonotype was found a few times. The chain joins TRBV28 to TRBJ1-2; D is ambiguous. V was shortened by 8 bases and J by 3 bases, with 13 bases between the two germline ends. CDR1 MDHEN and CDR2 SYDVKM come from the germline V gene. This CDR3 spans 13 amino acids. In DNA form, the CDR3 reads TGTGCCAGCGGGCAACCGGGGTACTATGGCTACACCTTC. Its protein product is CASGQPGYYGYTF.

This clonotype has ten or more counts. This chain links TRBV28 with TRBJ2-1; 16 nucleotides match TRBD2. From germline, CDR1 is MDHEN and CDR2 SYDVKM. This CDR3 is built from 20 residues. V dropped 5 bases and J dropped 0; count of bases not matched to a gene: 10. CDR3 region: CASSPLPGLAGGSSYNEQFF. In DNA form, the CDR3 reads TGTGCCAGCAGTCCCCTACCGGGACTAGCGGGAGGGAGCTCCTACAATGAGCAGTTCTTC.

This clonotype was detected ten times or more. This chain uses TRBV19 with TRBJ2-1; weak D call: TRBD1 (5 bases). CDR1 LNHDA and CDR2 SQIVND come from the germline V gene (reference sequence). The CDR3 sequence is 14 residues long. Trimming removed 9 bases at V and 4 bases at J, with 16 bases between. CDR3 amino acids: CASAKGVRYNEQFF. Written as DNA, the CDR3 is TGTGCCAGCGCGAAAGGGGTTAGGTACAATGAGCAGTTCTTC.

This clonotype was counted at least ten times. The gene calls are TRBV29-1 and TRBJ2-1; D not resolved. Deletions cut 1 base from V and 2 bases from J, with 18 bases between. CDR3 length: 17 residues. Germline V gene data show CDR1 as SQVTM and CDR2 as ANQGSEA. This CDR3 reads CSVEALHRRNTYNEQFF. The CDR3 DNA follows: TGCAGCGTTGAAGCGTTGCATCGCCGAAATACCTACAATGAGCAGTTCTTC.

The chain carries TRBV10-2 and TRBJ1-5; weak D call: TRBD1 (5 bases). The V gene lost 3 bases and the J gene lost 1 base, with 10 bases spanning the gap. The CDR3 runs to 15 residues. Per the germline V gene, CDR1 is WSHSY and CDR2 is SAAADI. The CDR3 nucleotides read TGCGCCAGCAGTGAAGTAGGGGCGAGCAATCAGCCCCAGCATTTT. This sequence encodes CASSEVGASNQPQHF.

This clonotype has a handful of counts. The chain carries TRBV2 and TRBJ2-5; 14 bases line up with TRBD2. This CDR3 comprises 18 residues. Germline CDR1 and CDR2: SNHLY and FYNNEI. Trimming cost V 7 bases and J 5 bases; bases outside gene matches: 15. The CDR3, as DNA: TGTGCCAGCATGTGGACTAGCGGGAGGAATACTCGGCGGGAGACCCAGTACTTC. This translates into CASMWTSGRNTRRETQYF. The entire variable domain, with the rest obtained from reference TRBV2 and TRBJ2-5, is as follows: EPEVTQTPSHQVTQMGQEVILRCVPISNHLYFYWYRQILGQKVEFLVSFYNNEISEKSEIFDDQFSVERPDGSNFTLKIRSTKLEDSAMYFCASMWTSGRNTRRETQYFGPGTRLLVL.

The chain employs TRBV2 and TRBJ1-1; D remains unclear. The V gene lost 7 bases and the J gene lost 0 bases, with 9 bases spanning the gap. The CDR3 contains 13 residues. Germline CDR1 SNHLY, CDR2 FYNNEI. CDR3 protein: CASTRTVNTEAFF. CDR3 nucleotides: TGTGCCAGCACGCGGACGGTGAACACTGAAGCTTTCTTT.

In its sample, this clonotype was seen many times. The chain recombines TRBV3-1 with TRBJ2-1; 13 nucleotides agree with TRBD2. The CDR3 contains 15 residues. Trimming removed 7 bases from V and 5 bases from J; junction bases left unmatched: 5. Germline V gives CDR1 LGHDT, CDR2 YNNKEL (reference sequence). CDR3 nucleotide sequence: TGTGCCAGCACCCTGGGGACTAGCGGGGACAATGAGCAGTTCTTC. This encodes CASTLGTSGDNEQFF.

The sample holds many counts of this clonotype. The CDR3 DNA is TGTGCCAGCAGCCGGTGGAGGGGGCAAGTCAATCAGCCCCAGCATTTT. It translates to CASSRWRGQVNQPQHF. The chain recombines TRBV6-5 with TRBJ1-5; 7 bases line up with TRBD1. CDR3 length: 16 residues. V trimming: 6 bases; J trimming: 3 bases; junction bases outside the gene matches: 11. The germline V gene has CDR1 MNHEY and CDR2 SVGAGI.

This clonotype has ten or more counts. V is TRBV29-1 and J is TRBJ1-1, with D perhaps TRBD1 (5 bases). CDR1 is SQVTM and CDR2 is ANQGSEA in the germline V gene. The CDR3 spans 13 residues. V dropped 4 bases and J dropped 5 bases, with 14 bases sitting between them. The chain's CDR3 is CSVVTGTGTEAFF. The DNA of the CDR3 is TGCAGCGTTGTTACCGGGACGGGGACTGAAGCTTTCTTT.

This clonotype has a count of ten or more. The rearrangement joins TRBV12-3 or TRBV12-4 to TRBJ2-4, with 14 bases matching TRBD2. Losses at the gene ends were 6 bases for V and 6 bases for J; bases not matched to a gene: 22. The CDR3 has 21 amino acids. CDR3 protein: CASRKTGGPGLAGGLGNIQYF. For the CDR3, the DNA is TGTGCCAGCAGAAAAACAGGGGGCCCTGGACTAGCGGGAGGTCTGGGAAACATTCAGTACTTC.

This clonotype was found many times. The chain's CDR3 is CATSAPSDSTDTQYF. The CDR3 DNA is TGTGCCACCAGTGCTCCTAGCGATAGCACAGATACGCAGTATTTT. This chain uses TRBV24-1 with TRBJ2-3; D is possibly TRBD2 (6 bases). Trimming shortened V by 5 bases and J by 0 bases, and 11 bases separated the two germline ends. Germline values: CDR1 KGHDR, CDR2 SFDVKD. The CDR3 has 15 amino acids.

Many counts were recorded for this clonotype. This chain links TRBV23-1 with TRBJ2-1; 8 bases match TRBD2. TRBV23-1 is an ORF, and what it does is uncertain. The CDR3 spans 16 residues. Trimming removed 4 bases from V and 0 bases from J; junction bases left unmatched: 5. Here the CDR3 DNA reads TGCGCCAGCAGTCGCGGGGGGCGGGACTCCTACAATGAGCAGTTCTTC. It encodes CASSRGGRDSYNEQFF.

Turning to this clonotype: Its ends do not fully match the called genes, so a read error is possible. This sequence joins TRBV5-1 and TRBJ2-6, with 7 bases fitting TRBD2. The CDR3 is 16 residues long. CDR1 is SGHRS, CDR2 YFSETQ, per germline. The CDR3, as DNA: TGCGCCAGCAGCTTGGTGGGGGGGTCTGGGACCAACGTCCTGACTTTC. Residues: CASSLVGGSGTNVLTF.

This clonotype was counted many times. The V and J genes are TRBV5-1 and TRBJ2-2, with D perhaps TRBD1 (6 bases). V shed 0 bases and J shed 6 bases, with 12 bases lying between them. Looked up from germline, CDR1 is SGHRS and CDR2 is YFSETQ. The CDR3 has 15 amino acids. The CDR3 loop reads CASSLDRAGAGELFF. The CDR3 region has the DNA TGCGCCAGCAGCTTGGACAGGGCTGGAGCCGGGGAGCTGTTTTTT.